These 17 T cell receptor beta chains were sequenced from one sample in a study of cytomegalovirus exposure and HLA in healthy donors (dated by TCRdb to the late 2010s). The library was obtained by the immunoSEQ multiplex PCR assay. The multiplex PCR relied on a mix of 60 forward primers for TCR Vbeta segments and 13 reverse primers for TCR Jbeta segments. TCRdb carries this immuneACCESS record with in-frame sequences only. Its versions omit some clonotypes, under half of them owing to an unresolved V gene in the studies checked, with the rest unexplained. The sample table records more than 85,000 clones; around 75% of these occur just once. The ten largest make up 2.1% of the sample. Sequencing input: PBMCs. All receptors derive from a young man in good health and CMV-seronegative.

This clone was seen just once. The chain carries TRBV18 and TRBJ1-4; 12 positions match TRBD1. CDR1 is KGHSH, CDR2 LQKENI, per germline. The V gene end was trimmed by 2 bases and the J gene end by 8 bases; junction bases not matched to a gene: 12. This CDR3 region has 18 residues. CDR3 region: CASSPTGQGASDPEKLFF. The CDR3 bases are TGTGCCAGCTCACCAACGGGACAGGGGGCCTCGGACCCAGAAAAACTGTTTTTT.

This chain uses TRBV5-6 with TRBJ2-5; 9 nucleotides agree with TRBD1. Trimming cost V 3 bases and J 5 bases; bases outside gene matches: 8. This CDR3 is built from 15 residues. CDR1 is SGHDT and CDR2 is YYEEEE in the germline V gene. The CDR3 loop reads CASSSLQGAGETQYF. CDR3 nucleotides: TGTGCCAGCAGCTCTTTACAGGGGGCCGGGGAGACCCAGTACTTC.

The chain recombines TRBV9 with TRBJ1-2; D remains unclear. V dropped 0 bases and J dropped 2 bases, with 17 bases sitting between them. The CDR3 totals 17 residues. CDR1 and CDR2 from the germline V gene are SGDLS and YYNGEE. The CDR3 nucleotides read TGTGCCAGCAGCGTAGTACCCAACACCCTCCAGAACTATGGCTACACCTTC. Protein: CASSVVPNTLQNYGYTF.

The chain uses TRBV2 and TRBJ1-2; 7 bases align to TRBD1. Per the germline V gene, CDR1 is SNHLY and CDR2 is FYNNEI. The junction had 11 bases not matched to a gene; V was cut back by 6 bases and J by 4 bases. CDR3 size: 15 residues. The CDR3 region has the DNA TGTGCCAGCAGCTCGAGACAGGGTTCCCCCTATGGCTACACCTTC. Protein: CASSSRQGSPYGYTF. Full variable domain (outside the CDR3, taken from reference TRBV2 and TRBJ1-2): EPEVTQTPSHQVTQMGQEVILRCVPISNHLYFYWYRQILGQKVEFLVSFYNNEISEKSEIFDDQFSVERPDGSNFTLKIRSTKLEDSAMYFCASSSRQGSPYGYTFGSGTRLTVV.

The chain joins TRBV4-1 to TRBJ1-2; D call uncertain. Trimming took 1 base from V and 0 from J, leaving 6 bases between them. Per germline, CDR1 MGHRA and CDR2 YSYEKL. CDR3 length equals 14 residues. The CDR3 bases are TGCGCCAGCAGCCAAGTGCGAGCTAACTATGGCTACACCTTC. It is translated as CASSQVRANYGYTF.

The V and J genes are TRBV9 and TRBJ2-3, with D perhaps TRBD2 (7 bases). This CDR3 has 14 residues. V was trimmed by 4 bases and J by 2 bases, leaving 11 bases between them. Germline V lookup: CDR1 SGDLS, CDR2 YYNGEE. This CDR3 reads CASSRGGSTDTQYF. The CDR3 DNA is TGTGCCAGCAGCAGGGGGGGCTCCACAGATACGCAGTATTTT. The complete variable domain, with remaining parts taken from reference TRBV9 and TRBJ2-3, reads DSGVTQTPKHLITATGQRVTLRCSPRSGDLSVYWYQQSLDQGLQFLIQYYNGEERAKGNILERFSAQQFPDLHSELNLSSLELGDSALYFCASSRGGSTDTQYFGPGTRLTVL.

V usage is TRBV9 and J usage is TRBJ2-7, with D possibly being TRBD2 (6 bases). Trimming stripped 7 bases from V and 0 bases from J, with 17 bases between. CDR3 length: 15 residues. The germline V gene has CDR1 SGDLS and CDR2 YYNGEE. Here the CDR3 DNA reads TGTGCCAGCGGGCGGGGTTGGAGGGACTCCTACGAGCAGTACTTC. This gives the protein CASGRGWRDSYEQYF.

The V and J genes are TRBV28 and TRBJ2-2; 8 bases are a match to TRBD1. V lost 7 bases and J lost 5; bases outside the gene matches: 9. The germline gives CDR1 MDHEN, CDR2 SYDVKM. CDR3 length equals 15 residues. The CDR3 region has the DNA TGTGCCAGCATCCCCGGGACAGGACTTACCGGGGAGCTGTTTTTT. Amino acid sequence: CASIPGTGLTGELFF.

This clone has a handful of counts. This chain links TRBV19 with TRBJ1-1, with TRBD1 matching 7 bases. Germline V gene lookup returns CDR1 LNHDA and CDR2 SQIVND (reference sequence). V trimming: 5 bases; J trimming: 4 bases; junction bases outside the gene matches: 7. This CDR3 region has 14 residues. CDR3 bases: TGTGCCAGTAGTTCGACAGGGTTGACCACTGAAGCTTTCTTT. Its protein product is CASSSTGLTTEAFF.

This rearrangement joins TRBV27 to TRBJ1-1; D remains ambiguous. CDR3 size: 13 residues. The V end was cut by 3 bases, the J end by 5 bases, with 10 bases between. Germline V gives CDR1 MNHEY, CDR2 SMNVEV (reference sequence). As DNA, the CDR3 is TGTGCCAGCAGTTTCGCGGGATTTACTGAAGCTTTCTTT. Protein: CASSFAGFTEAFF.

The chain carries TRBV7-2 and TRBJ2-2; TRBD2 aligns across 8 bases. J lost 6 bases, V lost 3 bases, and 9 bases had no gene match. The CDR3 spans 16 residues. In germline, CDR1 is SGHTA, CDR2 FQGNSA. CDR3 DNA: TGTGCCAGCAGCTTCTATCCGGGGGGGGTAGCCGGGGAGCTGTTTTTT. Translating it yields CASSFYPGGVAGELFF.

The V call is TRBV7-2, the J call TRBJ1-3; D is perhaps TRBD1 (5 bases). Germline assignment: CDR1 SGHTA and CDR2 FQGNSA. The CDR3 contains 15 residues. The V and J ends lost 5 bases and 2 bases respectively, with 13 bases between them. The CDR3 here is CASSTGAGTGNTIYF. The CDR3 nucleotides are TGTGCCAGCAGCACCGGTGCAGGGACTGGAAACACCATATATTTT.

The genes are TRBV28 and TRBJ2-7; 7 bases are shared with TRBD2. Trimming removed 2 bases from V and 7 bases from J; junction bases left unmatched: 8. The CDR3 has 14 amino acids. Germline V gene lookup returns CDR1 MDHEN and CDR2 SYDVKM. In nucleotides, the CDR3 is TGTGCCAGCAGTTTAATTGGCGGGAGCGAGGAGCAGTACTTC. Translation: CASSLIGGSEEQYF.

In this sample, this clone turned up once. This sequence joins TRBV19 and TRBJ1-4, with 7 nucleotides matching TRBD1. Germline assignment: CDR1 LNHDA and CDR2 SQIVND (reference sequence). This CDR3 contains 13 residues. The V gene end was trimmed by 8 bases and the J gene end by 8 bases; junction bases not matched to a gene: 8. CDR3 nucleotide sequence: TGTGCCAGTGGGACAGTACAGGCGGAAAAACTGTTTTTT. Encoded protein: CASGTVQAEKLFF.

This clone has a handful of counts. The rearrangement links TRBV7-2 to TRBJ1-2, with 9 bases aligning to TRBD1. Germline CDR1 SGHTA, CDR2 FQGNSA. After removal of 5 bases from V and 2 bases from J, the junction contained 6 bases not matched to a gene. This CDR3 is built from 15 residues. The CDR3 DNA reads as TGTGCCAGCAGCCGCCTCGGACAGGGGAACTATGGCTACACCTTC. Protein: CASSRLGQGNYGYTF.

This chain uses TRBV18 with TRBJ1-4, with 7 bases lining up with TRBD1. There are 16 residues in the CDR3. V lost 0 bases, J lost 11 bases, and 12 bases stayed unmatched. Germline CDR1 and CDR2: KGHSH and LQKENI. CDR3 DNA sequence: TGTGCCAGCTCACCACCCTCCGGGGACAGCTCGGAGAAACTGTTTTTT. Its protein is CASSPPSGDSSEKLFF.

The chain couples TRBV7-2 to TRBJ2-3; maybe TRBD2 (5 bases). From germline, CDR1 is SGHTA and CDR2 FQGNSA. CDR3 length: 17 amino acids. The V and J ends lost 1 base and 2 bases respectively, with 16 bases between them. CDR3 nucleotide sequence: TGTGCCAGCAGCTTAGGAGACGACCGGGATCCCACAGATACGCAGTATTTT. Translating gives CASSLGDDRDPTDTQYF.